The 18 T cell receptor beta chains presented below share a single source sample, sequenced in a study of T cell changes during pregnancy in multiple sclerosis. Only in-frame clones appear in the TCRdb table, and some are missing; sequencing was by immunoSEQ multiplex PCR. The sample has approximately 46,000 clones; about 90% are singletons. Specimen: peripheral blood, collected after pregnancy. All receptors come from a female donor in good health, enrolled as a control in a pregnancy study.

The chain carries TRBV6-6 and TRBJ1-3; D gene unclear. Looked up from germline, CDR1 is MNHNY and CDR2 is SVGAGI (reference sequence). The CDR3 length is 14 residues. V was shortened by 7 bases and J by 4 bases, with 14 bases between the two germline ends. The CDR3 coding sequence is TGTGCCAGCACCCAAGAGGTCTCCGGAAACACCATATATTTT. It specifies CASTQEVSGNTIYF.

The chain carries TRBV19 and TRBJ2-3; D is unresolved. CDR1 is LNHDA and CDR2 is SQIVND in the germline V gene (reference sequence). The CDR3 is 16 amino acids. Deletions cut 1 base from V and 2 bases from J, with 13 bases between. The CDR3 sequence is CASSIGGDLATDTQYF. The CDR3 coding sequence is TGTGCCAGTAGTATAGGAGGTGACCTGGCCACAGATACGCAGTATTTT.

The chain employs TRBV5-5 and TRBJ2-5; D possibly corresponds to TRBD2 (5 bases). V lost 0 bases and J 4 bases, leaving 13 bases between the germline ends. The CDR3 consists of 15 residues. Germline V gives CDR1 SGHKS, CDR2 YYEKEE (reference sequence). The CDR3 protein is CASSLDPGRGETQYF. The CDR3 DNA reads as TGTGCCAGCAGCTTGGATCCCGGCCGGGGAGAGACCCAGTACTTC.

V usage is TRBV7-2 and J usage is TRBJ2-7; 12 nucleotides agree with TRBD2. The CDR3 runs 16 residues. Germline V gene lookup returns CDR1 SGHTA and CDR2 FQGNSA. V shed 11 bases, J shed 7 bases, and the junction held 18 bases outside the gene matches. The CDR3 region is CAVDGLAGQTSWEQYF. The CDR3 DNA reads TGTGCCGTAGATGGACTAGCGGGACAAACATCGTGGGAGCAGTACTTC.

V and J are TRBV5-6 and TRBJ1-5; 8 bases map to TRBD1. After removal of 0 bases from V and 5 bases from J, the junction contained 4 bases not matched to a gene. The germline gives CDR1 SGHDT, CDR2 YYEEEE. The CDR3 spans 15 residues. The CDR3 sequence is CASSLAGQDYQPQHF. The CDR3 DNA reads as TGTGCCAGCAGCTTGGCGGGACAGGATTATCAGCCCCAGCATTTT.

The chain carries TRBV7-2 and TRBJ1-6, with D perhaps matching TRBD1 (6 bases). V lost 5 bases and J 5 bases, leaving 13 bases between the germline ends. This CDR3 has 15 residues. CDR1 is SGHTA and CDR2 is FQGNSA in the germline V gene. The CDR3 is CASSPRGAHNSPLHF. The CDR3 nucleotides are TGTGCCAGCAGCCCCCGGGGGGCTCATAATTCACCCCTCCACTTT.

This clone came up a few times. The chain joins TRBV25-1 to TRBJ1-1; D might be TRBD1 (5 bases). Germline V lookup: CDR1 MGHDK, CDR2 SYGVNS. V lost 6 bases and J 9 bases, leaving 20 bases between the germline ends. CDR3 size: 14 residues. CDR3 nucleotides: TGTGCCAGCAGCAATCAGGAGCGGGGACCGAAAGCTTTCTTT. Translation gives CASSNQERGPKAFF. Combining the CDR3 with reference TRBV25-1 and TRBJ1-1 gives the whole variable domain EADIYQTPRYLVIGTGKKITLECSQTMGHDKMYWYQQDPGMELHLIHYSYGVNSTEKGDLSSESTVSRIRTEHFPLTLESARPSHTSQYLCASSNQERGPKAFFGQGTRLTVV.

In this sample, this clone turned up once. V and J are TRBV4-1 and TRBJ1-5, with D tentatively TRBD1 (5 bases). In germline, CDR1 is MGHRA, CDR2 YSYEKL. The CDR3 totals 15 residues. The germline V and J ends were trimmed by 2 bases and 6 bases, with 14 bases remaining between them. The CDR3 reads CASSQRDSAGQPQHF. The CDR3 nucleotides read TGCGCCAGCAGCCAAAGGGACTCTGCGGGTCAGCCCCAGCATTTT.

The count of this clone is one. DNA of the CDR3: TGTGCCAGCAGCTTAGCTCCCGGGACTAGCGGGGTAGATACGCAGTATTTT. This encodes CASSLAPGTSGVDTQYF. The chain links TRBV7-6 to TRBJ2-3; 13 bases are shared with TRBD2. V gave up 0 bases and J gave up 5 bases; unmatched junction bases: 5. Germline CDR1 reads SGHVS; CDR2 reads FNYEAQ. This CDR3 spans 17 amino acids.

In this sample, this clone turned up once. The rearrangement joins TRBV7-2 to TRBJ2-7; D perhaps matches TRBD2 (5 bases). V lost 4 bases to trimming and J lost 6 bases, with 7 bases between them. This CDR3 contains 11 residues. CDR1 and CDR2 from the germline V gene are SGHTA and FQGNSA. The CDR3 protein is CASSSRGEQYF. As DNA, the CDR3 is TGTGCCAGCAGCTCCCGGGGCGAGCAGTACTTC.

The chain carries TRBV6-5 and TRBJ1-2, with 8 bases identical to TRBD1. This CDR3 has 15 residues. V dropped 6 bases and J dropped 8; count of bases not matched to a gene: 14. Germline V gene sequence: CDR1 MNHEY, CDR2 SVGAGI. Here the CDR3 reads CASSRGTGDSGGYTF. The CDR3 nucleotides read TGTGCCAGCAGCCGCGGGACAGGAGATTCGGGAGGCTACACCTTC.

The chain recombines TRBV4-1 with TRBJ1-2, with D hard to call. From germline, CDR1 is MGHRA and CDR2 YSYEKL. Trimming pared 2 bases from V and 8 bases from J, leaving 12 bases between. The CDR3 sequence is 13 residues long. The chain's CDR3 is CASSQRRDWGYTF. The CDR3 DNA reads TGCGCCAGCAGCCAAAGACGAGACTGGGGCTACACCTTC.

Written as DNA, the CDR3 is TGTGCCAGCAGCGTTGCCGGGAGCGGGTATACGCAGTATTTT. Encoded protein: CASSVAGSGYTQYF. The chain recombines TRBV9 with TRBJ2-3, with D possibly matching TRBD2 (6 bases). Germline-derived CDR1 and CDR2 are SGDLS and YYNGEE. Trimming removed 2 bases at V and 7 bases at J, with 14 bases between. CDR3 length: 14 amino acids.

The chain carries TRBV6-5 and TRBJ1-2, with D uncertain. The CDR3 has 13 residues. Germline values: CDR1 MNHEY, CDR2 SVGAGI. The V gene lost 5 bases and the J gene lost 2 bases, with 9 bases spanning the gap. CDR3 nucleotide sequence: TGTGCCAGCAGTCGCGGGGAGAACTATGGCTACACCTTC. This encodes CASSRGENYGYTF.

The chain joins TRBV13 to TRBJ1-1, with D tentatively TRBD1 (5 bases). V lost 8 bases and J lost 1, with 8 bases in between. The CDR3 length is 12 residues. Germline V gene lookup returns CDR1 PRHDT and CDR2 FYEKMQ (reference sequence). CDR3 residues: CASLGGNTEAFF. In nucleotides, the CDR3 is TGTGCCAGCCTGGGGGGGAACACTGAAGCTTTCTTT.

The genes are TRBV19 and TRBJ1-5; D call uncertain. CDR3 size: 15 residues. CDR1 and CDR2 from the germline V gene are LNHDA and SQIVND (reference sequence). V lost 10 bases to trimming and J lost 5 bases, with 21 bases between them. The chain's CDR3 is CANRELPVCDQPQHF. The CDR3 bases are TGTGCCAACCGGGAACTTCCGGTTTGTGATCAGCCCCAGCATTTT.

The chain is built from TRBV6-5 and TRBJ1-5; tentatively, D is TRBD1 (5 bases). Germline values: CDR1 MNHEY, CDR2 SVGAGI. V was trimmed by 7 bases and J by 1 base, leaving 14 bases between them. The CDR3 totals 15 residues. The CDR3 region is CASTPGRASNQPQHF. The DNA for the CDR3 is TGTGCCAGCACCCCTGGCAGGGCAAGCAATCAGCCCCAGCATTTT.

The rearrangement uses TRBV2 and TRBJ2-2, with 8 bases matching TRBD1. CDR3 size: 15 residues. The junction had 7 bases not matched to a gene; V was cut back by 4 bases and J by 6 bases. The germline V gene encodes CDR1 SNHLY and CDR2 FYNNEI. The CDR3 sequence: CASSGRDRTAGELFF. Here the CDR3 DNA reads TGTGCCAGCAGTGGCCGGGACAGGACAGCCGGGGAGCTGTTTTTT.